These 31 T cell receptor beta chains came from one sample sequenced in a study of blood T cell repertoires in COVID-19. Sequencing was performed with immunoSEQ multiplex PCR; in TCRdb, only in-frame clones are kept and a portion is missing. This sample yields 300,000 to 350,000 clones, of which approximately 83% are seen a single time; 2.2% belongs to the top ten. The sample taken for sequencing was PBMCs or T cells enriched from blood (not recorded which). These receptors all stem from a man aged 25-45 years who had recovered from COVID-19.

The chain is built from TRBV7-6 and TRBJ2-2; D is undetermined. Trimming cost V 1 base and J 6 bases, with 9 bases left between them. The germline V gene encodes CDR1 SGHVS and CDR2 FNYEAQ. The CDR3 contains 14 residues. The CDR3 spells CASSLVIRPGELFF. The CDR3 DNA reads as TGTGCCAGCAGCTTAGTAATCAGGCCCGGGGAGCTGTTTTTT.

This chain links TRBV27 with TRBJ2-1; D gene ambiguous. Germline CDR1 reads MNHEY; CDR2 reads SMNVEV (reference sequence). Trimming shortened V by 0 bases and J by 1 base, and 7 bases separated the two germline ends. The CDR3 contains 15 residues. The CDR3 DNA sequence: TGTGCCAGCAGTTTATCTCGGGTTTCCTACAATGAGCAGTTCTTC. This codes for CASSLSRVSYNEQFF.

The chain carries TRBV7-9 and TRBJ1-1; D is uncertain. V lost 2 bases to trimming and J lost 3 bases, with 4 bases between them. Germline V lookup: CDR1 SEHNR, CDR2 FQNEAQ (reference sequence). The CDR3 totals 12 residues. CDR3 bases: TGTGCCAGCAGCTTACAGGACACTGAAGCTTTCTTT. Protein: CASSLQDTEAFF.

The chain combines TRBV14 with TRBJ1-3, with D possibly TRBD1 on 6 matching bases. With 9 bases removed from V and 1 base from J, the gap between germline ends came to 22 bases. The germline V gene has CDR1 SGHDN and CDR2 FVKESK. This CDR3 is built from 17 residues. The CDR3 DNA reads TGTGCCAGGTCATTTACAGGGCCTGGGGTTTCTGGAAACACCATATATTTT. Amino acids: CARSFTGPGVSGNTIYF. Full variable domain (missing parts from reference TRBV14 and TRBJ1-3): EAGVTQFPSHSVIEKGQTVTLRCDPISGHDNLYWYRRVMGKEIKFLLHFVKESKQDESGMPNNRFLAERTGGTYSTLKVQPAELEDSGVYFCARSFTGPGVSGNTIYFGEGSWLTVV.

The chain links TRBV6-5 to TRBJ2-1; TRBD2 aligns across 9 bases. Germline V gives CDR1 MNHEY, CDR2 SVGAGI. J gave up 1 base and V 2 bases, and 3 bases lay outside the gene matches. This CDR3 region has 16 residues. The CDR3 loop is CASSYPAGGSYNEQFF. In DNA form, the CDR3 reads TGTGCCAGCAGTTACCCAGCGGGGGGTTCCTACAATGAGCAGTTCTTC.

V is TRBV6-1 and J is TRBJ1-1; 7 bases are shared with TRBD1. The V and J ends lost 6 bases and 0 bases, in that order; junction bases with no gene match: 10. The CDR3 runs 16 residues. Germline CDR1 is MNHNS and CDR2 is SASEGT. CDR3 DNA: TGTGCCAGCAGGGAATACAGGGGCGCAATGAACACTGAAGCTTTCTTT. Its translation: CASREYRGAMNTEAFF.

The V and J genes are TRBV6-5 and TRBJ2-7; 8 bases fit TRBD1. J lost 2 bases, V lost 9 bases, and 6 bases had no gene match. Per the germline V gene, CDR1 is MNHEY and CDR2 is SVGAGI. This CDR3 region has 13 residues. Here the CDR3 reads CASRTGKAYEQYF. The CDR3 DNA is TGTGCCAGTAGGACAGGGAAGGCCTACGAGCAGTACTTC.

This chain links TRBV6-4 with TRBJ2-2; perhaps TRBD2 as D (6 bases). The V end lost 4 bases, the J end lost 6 bases, and 21 bases lay between the germline ends. Germline lookup yields CDR1 MRHNA and CDR2 SNTAGT. The CDR3 runs to 17 residues. The CDR3 DNA reads as TGTGCCAGCAGTGTTGAGTCCATCGGAGGGGTCGCCGGGGAGCTGTTTTTT. Protein product: CASSVESIGGVAGELFF.

This clone was found a few times. The genes are TRBV4-3 and TRBJ1-2, with 7 bases matching TRBD1. Germline V gene sequence: CDR1 LGHNA, CDR2 YSLEER. The V gene end was trimmed by 1 base and the J gene end by 4 bases; junction bases not matched to a gene: 3. This CDR3 contains 14 residues. CDR3 sequence reads: CASSQAQGGYGYTF. The CDR3 DNA reads TGCGCCAGCAGCCAAGCCCAGGGGGGCTATGGCTACACCTTC.

In the case of this clone: One junction end does not reproduce the germline sequence, and a read error may be involved. This sequence joins TRBV9 and TRBJ2-6, with 12 bases lining up with TRBD2. The CDR3 consists of 14 residues. Germline CDR1 reads SGDLS; CDR2 reads YYNGEE. CDR3 region: CASSALAGGEALSF. The CDR3 DNA reads as TGTGCCAGCAGCGCGCTAGCGGGGGGGGAGGCGTTGTCTTTC.

The rearrangement links TRBV5-1 to TRBJ1-2; D not resolved. The CDR3 covers 15 residues. From germline, CDR1 is SGHRS and CDR2 YFSETQ. Trimming pared 7 bases from V and 2 bases from J, leaving 18 bases between. CDR3 DNA: TGCGCCAGCGGACCCGACGGGAGTCACAACTATGGCTACACCTTC. It encodes CASGPDGSHNYGYTF.

The V call is TRBV12-3 or TRBV12-4, the J call TRBJ2-7; D is undetermined. This CDR3 is built from 13 residues. V was shortened by 6 bases and J by 2 bases, with 11 bases between the two germline ends. The CDR3 is CASSPVLPYEQYF. CDR3 DNA sequence: TGTGCCAGCAGCCCCGTCCTACCCTACGAGCAGTACTTC.

The chain recombines TRBV18 with TRBJ1-5, with D tentatively TRBD1 (6 bases). V lost 3 bases and J lost 6, with 15 bases in between. The CDR3 runs to 15 residues. Per germline, CDR1 KGHSH and CDR2 LQKENI. This chain's CDR3 is CASSPQQGQSQPQHF. The CDR3 DNA reads as TGTGCCAGCTCACCGCAACAGGGCCAAAGTCAGCCCCAGCATTTT. The whole variable domain, filled in from reference TRBV18 and TRBJ1-5, reads NAGVMQNPRHLVRRRGQEARLRCSPMKGHSHVYWYRQLPEEGLKFMVYLQKENIIDESGMPKERFSAEFPKEGPSILRIQQVVRGDSAAYFCASSPQQGQSQPQHFGDGTRLSIL.

The chain carries TRBV9 and TRBJ2-4; D perhaps matches TRBD2 (6 bases). The length of the CDR3 is 13 residues. Germline CDR1 is SGDLS and CDR2 is YYNGEE. V was clipped by 3 bases and J by 15 bases, with 19 bases between them. CDR3 sequence reads: CASSARTNLLPYF. In nucleotides, the CDR3 is TGTGCCAGCAGCGCCCGGACTAACCTCCTACCGTACTTC.

This chain connects TRBV5-1 to TRBJ1-6, with D perhaps matching TRBD1 (6 bases). This CDR3 comprises 14 residues. In germline, CDR1 is SGHRS, CDR2 YFSETQ. V was pared by 4 bases and J by 10 bases, with 15 bases between. The CDR3 DNA reads as TGCGCCAGCAGCCTACAGGGTACAGAGTCACCCCTCCACTTT. As protein: CASSLQGTESPLHF.

The chain has TRBV28 and TRBJ2-7; 11 nucleotides line up with TRBD1. The germline V gene has CDR1 MDHEN and CDR2 SYDVKM. V lost 4 bases to trimming and J lost 2 bases; unmatched junction nucleotides: 7. CDR3 length: 16 amino acids. CDR3 sequence reads: CASSSTGTGGTYEQYF. The DNA of the CDR3 is TGTGCCAGCAGTTCGACCGGGACAGGGGGTACCTACGAGCAGTACTTC.

The V and J genes are TRBV11-2 and TRBJ2-6; D gene uncertain. V shed 5 bases and J shed 0 bases, with 8 bases lying between them. The CDR3 contains 15 residues. Per the germline V gene, CDR1 is SGHAT and CDR2 is FQNNGV. The DNA of the CDR3 is TGTGCCAGCAGCGGTTTGAGCTCTGGGGCCAACGTCCTGACTTTC. Translation gives CASSGLSSGANVLTF. Variable domain in full (rest from reference TRBV11-2 and TRBJ2-6): EAGVAQSPRYKIIEKRQSVAFWCNPISGHATLYWYQQILGQGPKLLIQFQNNGVVDDSQLPKDRFSAERLKGVDSTLKIQPAKLEDSAVYLCASSGLSSGANVLTFGAGSRLTVL.

This clone was observed a handful of times. CDR3 amino acids: CSVALETQYF. The CDR3 nucleotides are TGCAGCGTGGCCCTAGAGACCCAGTACTTC. V and J are TRBV29-1 and TRBJ2-5; D unresolved. V was cut by 6 bases and J by 4 bases, with 6 bases left in between. This CDR3 is built from 10 residues. Germline V gene sequence: CDR1 SQVTM, CDR2 ANQGSEA.

By share, this clone counts as medium-sized. The chain links TRBV4-2 to TRBJ2-2; TRBD2 agrees at 11 bases. The CDR3 is made up of 17 amino acids. Germline-derived CDR1 and CDR2 are LGHNA and YNFKEQ. Trimming at V came to 0 bases and at J to 5 bases, leaving 5 bases not matched to a gene. CDR3 in DNA: TGTGCCAGCAGCCAAGATCAACTAGCGGGGGTTACCGGGGAGCTGTTTTTT. It encodes CASSQDQLAGVTGELFF.

This clone has a handful of counts. The chain employs TRBV4-2 and TRBJ2-1, with a weak D call TRBD2 (5 bases). This CDR3 comprises 13 residues. Trimming took 1 base from V and 9 from J, leaving 10 bases between them. Germline values: CDR1 LGHNA, CDR2 YNFKEQ. CDR3 residues: CASSQAAGGEQFF. The CDR3 DNA is TGTGCCAGCAGCCAAGCGGCAGGAGGTGAGCAGTTCTTC.

The CDR3 region has the DNA TGTGCCAGCGGAACCCGGACTAGCGGGCACACCGGGGAGCTGTTTTTT. It specifies CASGTRTSGHTGELFF. The chain recombines TRBV7-8 with TRBJ2-2, with TRBD2 matching 11 bases. The germline V gene encodes CDR1 SGHVS and CDR2 FQNEAQ. V was clipped by 8 bases and J by 3 bases; unmatched bases: 8. CDR3 length: 16 amino acids.

The rearrangement links TRBV9 to TRBJ1-6; D gene ambiguous. The CDR3 is 17 amino acids. The germline V and J ends were trimmed by 0 bases and 0 bases, with 10 bases remaining between them. CDR1 is SGDLS and CDR2 is YYNGEE in the germline V gene. For the CDR3, the DNA is TGTGCCAGCAGCGTAGACACAGCCAGCTCCTATAATTCACCCCTCCACTTT. Protein product: CASSVDTASSYNSPLHF.

A few counts support this clone. The rearrangement uses TRBV7-2 and TRBJ1-2; 7 positions match TRBD1. With V trimmed by 3 bases and J by 8 bases, 6 bases remained unmatched. The CDR3 has 13 amino acids. Germline V gives CDR1 SGHTA, CDR2 FQGNSA. For the CDR3, the DNA is TGTGCCAGCAGCTTTACAGGGGTTCAGGGCTACACCTTC. Its protein is CASSFTGVQGYTF.

The rearrangement joins TRBV5-1 to TRBJ1-2; perhaps TRBD1 as D (6 bases). Trimming stripped 2 bases from V and 3 bases from J, with 14 bases between. CDR3 length: 15 amino acids. Germline V CDR1 and CDR2: SGHRS, YFSETQ. The CDR3 is CASSLRGGADYGYTF. DNA of the CDR3: TGCGCCAGCAGCTTACGCGGGGGGGCTGACTATGGCTACACCTTC.

This rearrangement joins TRBV9 to TRBJ1-2; 9 bases are shared with TRBD1. The CDR3 sequence is 14 residues long. V lost 3 bases and J lost 0; bases outside the gene matches: 0. Germline lookup yields CDR1 SGDLS and CDR2 YYNGEE. The CDR3 bases are TGTGCCAGCAGCGGACAGGGGGCTAACTATGGCTACACCTTC. It codes for CASSGQGANYGYTF. Looking up the rest from reference TRBV9 and TRBJ1-2 gives the full variable domain: DSGVTQTPKHLITATGQRVTLRCSPRSGDLSVYWYQQSLDQGLQFLIQYYNGEERAKGNILERFSAQQFPDLHSELNLSSLELGDSALYFCASSGQGANYGYTFGSGTRLTVV.

In its sample, this clone was seen a few times. The chain couples TRBV5-6 to TRBJ1-2, with D perhaps matching TRBD1 (5 bases). Germline V gene data show CDR1 as SGHDT and CDR2 as YYEEEE. Trimming took off 4 bases at V and 2 bases at J, with 12 bases between the two ends. This CDR3 contains 14 residues. The CDR3 sequence is CASSAPGDNYGYTF. The CDR3 nucleotides are TGTGCCAGCAGCGCCCCGGGGGACAACTATGGCTACACCTTC.

V is TRBV5-1 and J is TRBJ2-5; 8 bases line up with TRBD1. The V gene end was trimmed by 0 bases and the J gene end by 1 base; junction bases not matched to a gene: 2. The germline V gene encodes CDR1 SGHRS and CDR2 YFSETQ. The CDR3 sequence is 15 residues long. This CDR3 reads CASSLAGTGQETQYF. The DNA for the CDR3 is TGCGCCAGCAGCTTGGCCGGGACAGGCCAAGAGACCCAGTACTTC.

Here the CDR3 reads CAWSVRSNAPRGYTF. CDR3 sequence (DNA): TGTGCCTGGAGTGTACGTTCGAATGCCCCTAGGGGCTACACCTTC. This sequence joins TRBV30 and TRBJ1-2, with unresolved D. With 0 bases removed from V and 8 bases from J, the gap between germline ends came to 19 bases. Looked up from germline, CDR1 is GTSNPN and CDR2 is SVGIG (reference sequence). The CDR3 consists of 15 residues.

This chain links TRBV10-3 with TRBJ1-3; no definite D call. The CDR3 runs 15 residues. CDR1 is ENHRY, CDR2 SYGVKD, per germline. The ends were cut back, 0 bases at V and 0 bases at J, with 6 bases in the middle. The CDR3 is CAISESPSSGNTIYF. The CDR3 nucleotides read TGTGCCATCAGTGAGTCACCGAGCTCTGGAAACACCATATATTTT.

The chain combines TRBV5-6 with TRBJ1-5, with D possibly TRBD1 on 5 matching bases. This CDR3 spans 15 amino acids. Trimming took 1 base from V and 4 from J, leaving 12 bases between them. Germline V gives CDR1 SGHDT, CDR2 YYEEEE. CDR3 coding DNA: TGTGCCAGCAGCTTGTTCGGGAGGGGAAATCAGCCCCAGCATTTT. Protein sequence: CASSLFGRGNQPQHF.

This clone was picked up one time. The chain carries TRBV6-5 and TRBJ2-1, with TRBD2 matching 8 bases. From germline, CDR1 is MNHEY and CDR2 SVGAGI. This CDR3 has 15 amino acids. V was pared by 2 bases and J by 7 bases, with 7 bases of the junction left unmatched. The CDR3 loop reads CASSYTGGPGNEQFF. CDR3 sequence (DNA): TGTGCCAGCAGTTACACGGGGGGGCCTGGGAATGAGCAGTTCTTC.